Below are 7 T cell receptor beta chains sequenced from a single sample in a study of PD-L1 blockade in urothelial cancer (TCRdb year 2017). The library was prepared using the immunoSEQ multiplex PCR assay. Held by TCRdb, this immuneACCESS table contains in-frame sequences only and omits some clones. Under half of the omission traces to an unresolved V gene where checked; the cause of the rest is unknown. The sample table shows about 84,000 clones, and more than 75% are seen once. The ten most abundant clones make up 9% to 9.5% of the sample. The sample here was PBMCs, taken around atezolizumab (anti-PD-L1) treatment. The source of these receptors is a man between 65 and 79 years old with urothelial cancer.

The chain recombines TRBV9 with TRBJ2-1; a possible D gene is TRBD1 (6 bases). The germline V and J ends were trimmed by 0 bases and 4 bases, with 11 bases remaining between them. CDR1 is SGDLS, CDR2 YYNGEE, per germline. The CDR3 has 15 amino acids. The DNA of the CDR3 is TGTGCCAGCAGCGTAGACTTAGGGGGATACAATGAGCAGTTCTTC. Protein sequence: CASSVDLGGYNEQFF.

This chain links TRBV10-1 with TRBJ2-3; D is uncertain. The CDR3 is 15 amino acids. Between the trimmed V and J ends, which lost 3 bases and 0 bases, there was a span of 10 bases. CDR1 is WNHNN, CDR2 SYGVQD, per germline (reference sequence). CDR3 amino acids: CASSDQAASTDTQYF. CDR3 nucleotides: TGCGCCAGCAGTGATCAGGCAGCTAGCACAGATACGCAGTATTTT.

The V call is TRBV6-5, the J call TRBJ2-3; 10 bases agree with TRBD1. CDR1 is MNHEY and CDR2 is SVGAGI in the germline V gene. The CDR3 loop spans 13 amino acids. Losses at the gene ends were 6 bases for V and 4 bases for J; bases not matched to a gene: 1. This CDR3 reads CASRGTGADTQYF. In DNA form, the CDR3 reads TGTGCCAGCAGAGGGACAGGGGCAGATACGCAGTATTTT.

In DNA, the CDR3 is TGTGCCAGCAGCCCGCAGGGGACAGATACGCAGTATTTT. As protein: CASSPQGTDTQYF. The genes are TRBV7-9 and TRBJ2-3; D may be TRBD1 (6 bases). Trimming removed 5 bases from V and 3 bases from J, with 9 bases in between. The germline V gene has CDR1 SEHNR and CDR2 FQNEAQ (reference sequence). There are 13 residues in the CDR3.

The J gene is TRBJ1-1, the V gene TRBV6-5; 10 nucleotides agree with TRBD1. The CDR3 sequence is 14 residues long. With 6 bases clipped from V and 3 bases from J, the junction kept 4 bases outside the gene matches. CDR1 MNHEY and CDR2 SVGAGI come from the germline V gene. The CDR3 coding sequence is TGTGCCAGCAGACCGGACAGGGGGGACACTGAAGCTTTCTTT. Translated: CASRPDRGDTEAFF.

The V and J genes are TRBV2 and TRBJ1-3; TRBD1 aligns across 7 bases. The CDR3 has 14 residues. The germline V gene has CDR1 SNHLY and CDR2 FYNNEI. The V segment lost 10 bases and the J segment 2 bases; nucleotides outside the gene matches: 8. The CDR3 is CATNGQGAGNTIYF. CDR3 DNA sequence: TGTGCCACTAACGGGCAGGGGGCTGGAAACACCATATATTTT. Full variable domain (outside the CDR3, taken from reference TRBV2 and TRBJ1-3): EPEVTQTPSHQVTQMGQEVILRCVPISNHLYFYWYRQILGQKVEFLVSFYNNEISEKSEIFDDQFSVERPDGSNFTLKIRSTKLEDSAMYFCATNGQGAGNTIYFGEGSWLTVV.

V gene TRBV14 combines with J gene TRBJ2-3; D may be TRBD1 (5 bases). Trimming pared 1 base from V and 5 bases from J, leaving 10 bases between. Germline CDR1 SGHDN, CDR2 FVKESK. The CDR3 length is 14 residues. The CDR3 coding sequence is TGTGCCAGCAGCCAAGCACAGGTTGTAGATACGCAGTATTTT. It is translated as CASSQAQVVDTQYF.